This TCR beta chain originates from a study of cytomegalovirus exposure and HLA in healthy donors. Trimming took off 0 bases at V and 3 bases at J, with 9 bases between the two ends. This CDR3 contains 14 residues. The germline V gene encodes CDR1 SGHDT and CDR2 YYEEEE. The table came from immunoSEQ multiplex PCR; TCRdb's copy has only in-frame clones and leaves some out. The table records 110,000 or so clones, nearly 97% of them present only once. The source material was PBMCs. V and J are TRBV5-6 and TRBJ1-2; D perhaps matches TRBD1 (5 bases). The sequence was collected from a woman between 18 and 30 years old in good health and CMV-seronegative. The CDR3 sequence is CASSLAAGHYGYTF. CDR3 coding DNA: TGTGCCAGCAGCTTGGCCGCGGGGCACTATGGCTACACCTTC.